This T cell receptor (beta chain) was documented in a study of blood T cells in healthy people across ages. Next came a second PCR, run for about 6 to 12 cycles, which used a sample-barcoded 5' primer along with a J-beta primer mix. TCRdb used MiXCR to reprocess the 5' RACE reads, holding one entry per CDR3 protein. The sample has 720,000 or so distinct CDR3 sequences, approximately 40% seen once. Many counts were recorded for this clonotype. The antigen is not known. The draw of peripheral blood yielded ten milliliters from each donor. V gave up 5 bases and J gave up 2 bases; unmatched junction bases: 4. The germline CDR1 and CDR2 sequences are SGHVS and FQNEAQ. This CDR3 has 14 amino acids. Study-wide results and caveats: A strong correlation was found between TCR beta diversity and the percentage of naive T cells.

The receptor's source is a man older than 75 in good health. Sample: blood. The chain carries TRBV7-8 and TRBJ2-3; 7 bases are a match to TRBD1. The CDR3 DNA follows: TGTGCCAGCAGCCCCGGGACAGACACAGATACGCAGTATTTT. This translates into CASSPGTDTDTQYF.